Listed here are 14 T cell receptor beta chains from one sample, sequenced in a study of cytomegalovirus exposure and HLA in healthy donors (dated by TCRdb to about 2017). Libraries were constructed by the immunoSEQ multiplex PCR assay. For the multiplex PCR, a mixture combining 60 forward primers for TCR Vbeta segments and 13 reverse primers for TCR Jbeta segments was used. TCRdb obtained this table from immuneACCESS and retained in-frame rearrangements with V and J assigned. These tables miss some clones; where compared with another copy, unresolved V genes account for less than half of the shortfall, and the remainder is unexplained. The sample table contains about 120,000 clones; only one count was recorded for about 62% of them. Clones ranked in the top ten supply 6.5% to 9.5% of the sample. Sequences were obtained from PBMCs. The receptors stem from a woman aged 40 to 50 in good health and CMV-seropositive.

The genes are TRBV7-6 and TRBJ2-5, with 7 positions matching TRBD1. The V segment lost 6 bases and the J segment 2 bases; nucleotides outside the gene matches: 6. This CDR3 contains 14 residues. From germline, CDR1 is SGHVS and CDR2 FNYEAQ. The CDR3 DNA reads TGTGCCAGCAGTTTGGGGACAGTACAAGAGACCCAGTACTTC. Amino acids: CASSLGTVQETQYF. Based on the CDR3 plus reference TRBV7-6 and TRBJ2-5, the full variable domain is GAGVSQSPRYKVTKRGQDVALRCDPISGHVSLYWYRQALGQGPEFLTYFNYEAQQDKSGLPNDRFSAERPEGSISTLTIQRTEQRDSAMYRCASSLGTVQETQYFGPGTRLLVL.

The chain combines TRBV15 with TRBJ2-5; TRBD2 agrees at 7 bases. Germline CDR1 and CDR2: LNHNV and YYDKDF (reference sequence). Losses at the gene ends were 4 bases for V and 2 bases for J; bases not matched to a gene: 10. The length of the CDR3 is 16 residues. CDR3 sequence reads: CATSIRTGGGQETQYF. The CDR3 DNA sequence: TGTGCCACCAGCATACGGACTGGGGGGGGGCAAGAGACCCAGTACTTC.

The rearrangement links TRBV28 to TRBJ2-5; tentatively, D is TRBD2 (6 bases). The CDR3 covers 15 residues. Per germline, CDR1 MDHEN and CDR2 SYDVKM. Trimming cost V 6 bases and J 3 bases, with 17 bases left between them. CDR3 sequence reads: CASSLPGEMEETQYF. The CDR3 DNA is TGTGCCAGCAGCCTGCCGGGGGAGATGGAAGAGACCCAGTACTTC.

To note about this clone: At one end the junction does not follow the germline gene, possibly because of a read error. The rearrangement uses TRBV9 and TRBJ1-2; D is unresolved. This CDR3 contains 15 residues. Germline V gives CDR1 SGDLS, CDR2 YYNGEE. DNA for the CDR3: TGTGCCAGCAGCGCACGCCCAGAAGCGAACTATGGCTACCCCTTC. Amino acids: CASSARPEANYGYPF.

The chain has TRBV10-3 and TRBJ2-5, with D tentatively TRBD1 (6 bases). The CDR3 sequence is 17 residues long. Germline V gene lookup returns CDR1 ENHRY and CDR2 SYGVKD. V lost 4 bases, J lost 5 bases, and 23 bases lay in between. CDR3 sequence (DNA): TGTGCCATCAGTGCCACCCAGAGGTTTGGGGGCGACGAGACCCAGTACTTC. Encoded protein: CAISATQRFGGDETQYF.

In DNA form, the CDR3 reads TGCGCCAGCAGCCCGACAGGGGAAGTCTACGAGCAGTACTTC. This gives the protein CASSPTGEVYEQYF. The rearrangement links TRBV5-1 to TRBJ2-7; 8 nucleotides line up with TRBD1. This CDR3 comprises 14 residues. Germline V CDR1 and CDR2: SGHRS, YFSETQ. The V segment lost 4 bases and the J segment 3 bases; nucleotides outside the gene matches: 6.

V usage is TRBV6-5 and J usage is TRBJ2-5; 9 nucleotides match TRBD1. The CDR3 is 13 residues long. CDR1 MNHEY and CDR2 SVGAGI come from the germline V gene. Unmatched junction bases numbered 5, after V lost 6 bases and J lost 6 bases. The CDR3 loop reads CASRTGGAKTQYF. The CDR3 region has the DNA TGTGCCAGCAGAACAGGGGGCGCGAAGACCCAGTACTTC.

The V and J genes are TRBV5-8 and TRBJ1-5; D gene ambiguous. The V end lost 2 bases, the J end lost 6 bases, and 6 bases lay between the germline ends. The germline V gene encodes CDR1 SGHTS and CDR2 YDEGEE. The CDR3 spans 12 residues. The CDR3 loop reads CASSFPGQPQHF. The CDR3 nucleotides read TGTGCCAGCAGCTTCCCGGGTCAGCCCCAGCATTTT.

This clone appeared a few times. The genes are TRBV6-5 and TRBJ1-1; the D gene is possibly TRBD1 (5 bases). The CDR3 covers 14 residues. Trimming took off 0 bases at V and 3 bases at J, with 8 bases between the two ends. The germline gives CDR1 MNHEY, CDR2 SVGAGI. The CDR3 region is CASSYSKGYTEAFF. CDR3 DNA: TGTGCCAGCAGTTACTCCAAGGGGTACACTGAAGCTTTCTTT.

The chain links TRBV14 to TRBJ2-7, with 8 bases matching TRBD2. The CDR3 is 15 amino acids. Germline-derived CDR1 and CDR2 are SGHDN and FVKESK. J was trimmed by 1 base and V by 1 base; bases with no gene match: 3. The CDR3 nucleotides are TGTGCCAGCAGCCAAGTGGCGGGGGGATCCTACGAGCAGTACTTC. This sequence encodes CASSQVAGGSYEQYF.

The chain couples TRBV28 to TRBJ2-7; 7 bases line up with TRBD1. CDR3 length: 14 amino acids. The junction had 8 bases not matched to a gene; V was cut back by 6 bases and J by 3 bases. Germline CDR1 MDHEN, CDR2 SYDVKM. The CDR3 nucleotides are TGTGCCAGCAGCTCCCCCGGACAGGACTACGAGCAGTACTTC. Translation: CASSSPGQDYEQYF.

This sequence joins TRBV6-4 and TRBJ2-6; 8 bases fit TRBD1. Losses at the gene ends were 0 bases for V and 4 bases for J; bases not matched to a gene: 8. The germline gives CDR1 MRHNA, CDR2 SNTAGT. The CDR3 loop spans 18 amino acids. DNA of the CDR3: TGTGCCAGCAGTGACTCGAGGTCACAGGGGGAAGGGGCCAACGTCCTGACTTTC. Translation: CASSDSRSQGEGANVLTF.

This chain joins TRBV6-5 and TRBJ2-2; TRBD1 agrees at 10 bases. Germline CDR1 MNHEY, CDR2 SVGAGI. Germline trimming cut 4 bases from V and 4 bases from J; bases unmatched to any gene: 6. The CDR3 runs 16 residues. In nucleotides, the CDR3 is TGTGCCAGCAGTTTCTCGGGACAGGGGCCCACCGGGGAGCTGTTTTTT. Translating it yields CASSFSGQGPTGELFF.

The rearrangement links TRBV7-6 to TRBJ2-5; D gene uncertain. Deletions cut 1 base from V and 1 base from J, with 7 bases between. The CDR3 length is 14 residues. Germline V gene lookup returns CDR1 SGHVS and CDR2 FNYEAQ. The CDR3 DNA follows: TGTGCCAGCAGCTTAGTTCGCGGCCAAGAGACCCAGTACTTC. It translates to CASSLVRGQETQYF.